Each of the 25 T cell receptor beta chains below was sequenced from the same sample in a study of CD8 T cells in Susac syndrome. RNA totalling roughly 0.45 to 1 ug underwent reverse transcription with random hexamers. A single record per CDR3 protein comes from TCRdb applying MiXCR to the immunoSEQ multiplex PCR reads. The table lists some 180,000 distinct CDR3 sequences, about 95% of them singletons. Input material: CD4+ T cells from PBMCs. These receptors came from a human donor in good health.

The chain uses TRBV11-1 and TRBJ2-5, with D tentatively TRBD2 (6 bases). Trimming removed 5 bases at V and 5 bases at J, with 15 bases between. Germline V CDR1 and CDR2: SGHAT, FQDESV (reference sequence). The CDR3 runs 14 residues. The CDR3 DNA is TGTGCCAGCAGCCACATTCAGCGGGTGGAGACCCAGTACTTC. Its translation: CASSHIQRVETQYF.

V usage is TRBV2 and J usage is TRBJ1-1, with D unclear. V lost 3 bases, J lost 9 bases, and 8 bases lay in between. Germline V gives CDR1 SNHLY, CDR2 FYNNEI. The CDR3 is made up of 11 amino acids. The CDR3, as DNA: TGTGCCAGCAGTGATGTGGCAAAAGCTTTCTTT. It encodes CASSDVAKAFF.

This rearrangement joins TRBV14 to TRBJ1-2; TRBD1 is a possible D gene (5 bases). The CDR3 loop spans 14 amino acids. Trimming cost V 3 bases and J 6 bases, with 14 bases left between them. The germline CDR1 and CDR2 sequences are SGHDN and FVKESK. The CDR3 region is CASSHRLYRNGYTF. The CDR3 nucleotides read TGTGCCAGCAGCCACCGACTATACAGGAATGGCTACACCTTC.

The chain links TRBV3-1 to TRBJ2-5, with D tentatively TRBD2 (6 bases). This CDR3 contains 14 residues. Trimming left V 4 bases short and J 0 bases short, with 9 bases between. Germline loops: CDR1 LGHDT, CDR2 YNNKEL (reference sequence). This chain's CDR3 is CASSLWEDQETQYF. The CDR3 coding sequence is TGTGCCAGCAGCCTTTGGGAGGACCAAGAGACCCAGTACTTC.

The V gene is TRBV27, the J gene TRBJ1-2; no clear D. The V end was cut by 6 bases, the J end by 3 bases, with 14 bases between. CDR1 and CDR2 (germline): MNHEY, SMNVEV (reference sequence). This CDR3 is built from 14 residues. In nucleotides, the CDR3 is TGTGCCAGCAGCACCGTAGTCGGGGACTATGGCTACACCTTC. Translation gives CASSTVVGDYGYTF.

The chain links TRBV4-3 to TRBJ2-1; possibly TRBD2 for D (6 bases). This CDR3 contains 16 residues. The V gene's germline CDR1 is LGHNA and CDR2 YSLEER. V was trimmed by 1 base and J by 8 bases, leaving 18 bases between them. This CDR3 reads CASSQAGGILGDEQFF. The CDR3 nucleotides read TGCGCCAGCAGCCAAGCGGGCGGGATTTTAGGCGATGAGCAGTTCTTC.

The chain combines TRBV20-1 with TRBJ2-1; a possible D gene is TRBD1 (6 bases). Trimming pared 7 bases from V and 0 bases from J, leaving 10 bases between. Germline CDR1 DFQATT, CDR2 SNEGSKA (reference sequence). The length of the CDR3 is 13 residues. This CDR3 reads CSGGGISYNEQFF. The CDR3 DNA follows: TGCAGTGGAGGGGGAATCTCCTACAATGAGCAGTTCTTC.

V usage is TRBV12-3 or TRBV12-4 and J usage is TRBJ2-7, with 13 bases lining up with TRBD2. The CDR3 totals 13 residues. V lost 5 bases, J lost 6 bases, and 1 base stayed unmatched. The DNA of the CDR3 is TGTGCCAGCAGTAGACTAGCGGGAGGCGAGCAGTACTTC. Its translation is CASSRLAGGEQYF.

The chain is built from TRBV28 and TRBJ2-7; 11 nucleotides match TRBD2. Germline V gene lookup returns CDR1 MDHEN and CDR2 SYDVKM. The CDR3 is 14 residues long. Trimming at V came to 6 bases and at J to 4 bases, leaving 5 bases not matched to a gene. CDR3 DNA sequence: TGTGCCAGCAGGGGTAGCGGGAGGGGATACGAGCAGTACTTC. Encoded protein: CASRGSGRGYEQYF.

CDR3 sequence: CASRPSGGSEKLFF. The CDR3 DNA reads TGTGCCAGCAGACCTTCAGGGGGCTCTGAAAAACTGTTTTTT. The chain links TRBV2 to TRBJ1-4, with 8 bases lining up with TRBD1. Germline CDR1 and CDR2: SNHLY and FYNNEI. J lost 7 bases, V lost 6 bases, and 7 bases had no gene match. The CDR3 runs to 14 residues.

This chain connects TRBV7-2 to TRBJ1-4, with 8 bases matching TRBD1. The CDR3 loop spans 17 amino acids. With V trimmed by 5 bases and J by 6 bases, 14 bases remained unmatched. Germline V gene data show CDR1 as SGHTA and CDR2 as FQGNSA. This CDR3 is CASSPFIGGRGHEKLFF. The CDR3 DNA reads TGTGCCAGCAGCCCCTTTATCGGGGGCAGGGGGCATGAAAAACTGTTTTTT. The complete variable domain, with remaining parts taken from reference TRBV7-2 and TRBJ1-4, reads GAGVSQSPSNKVTEKGKDVELRCDPISGHTALYWYRQSLGQGLEFLIYFQGNSAPDKSGLPSDRFSAERTGGSVSTLTIQRTQQEDSAVYLCASSPFIGGRGHEKLFFGSGTQLSVL.

The CDR3 DNA is TGCAGCGTTGCGAGTAGCGGAAATTTCAAAAACATTCAGTACTTC. Translation gives CSVASSGNFKNIQYF. This rearrangement joins TRBV29-1 to TRBJ2-4; D might be TRBD2 (6 bases). The CDR3 extends over 15 amino acids. Trimming stripped 4 bases from V and 3 bases from J, with 16 bases between. Germline loops: CDR1 SQVTM, CDR2 ANQGSEA.

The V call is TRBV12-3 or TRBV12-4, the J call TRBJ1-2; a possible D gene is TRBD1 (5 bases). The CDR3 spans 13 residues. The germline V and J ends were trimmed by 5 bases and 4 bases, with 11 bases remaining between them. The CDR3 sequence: CASSRPGSYGYTF. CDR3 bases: TGTGCCAGCAGTAGACCAGGGAGCTATGGCTACACCTTC.

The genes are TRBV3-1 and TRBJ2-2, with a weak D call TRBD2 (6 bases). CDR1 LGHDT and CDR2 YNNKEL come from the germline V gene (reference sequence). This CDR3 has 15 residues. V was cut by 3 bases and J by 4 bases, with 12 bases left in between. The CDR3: CASSQEPGATGELFF. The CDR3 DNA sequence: TGTGCCAGCAGCCAGGAACCGGGAGCCACCGGGGAGCTGTTTTTT.

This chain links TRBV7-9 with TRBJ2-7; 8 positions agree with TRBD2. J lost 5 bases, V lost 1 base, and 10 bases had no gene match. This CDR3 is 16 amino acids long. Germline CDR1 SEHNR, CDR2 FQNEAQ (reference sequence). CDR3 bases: TGTGCCAGCAGCTTAGAGCTGGGACTAGTTTCCCACGAGCAGTACTTC. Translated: CASSLELGLVSHEQYF.

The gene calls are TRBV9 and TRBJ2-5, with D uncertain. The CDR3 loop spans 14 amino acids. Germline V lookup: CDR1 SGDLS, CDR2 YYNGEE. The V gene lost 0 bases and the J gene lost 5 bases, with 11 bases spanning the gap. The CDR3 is CASSVADRRETQYF. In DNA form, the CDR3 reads TGTGCCAGCAGCGTAGCGGACCGCCGGGAGACCCAGTACTTC.

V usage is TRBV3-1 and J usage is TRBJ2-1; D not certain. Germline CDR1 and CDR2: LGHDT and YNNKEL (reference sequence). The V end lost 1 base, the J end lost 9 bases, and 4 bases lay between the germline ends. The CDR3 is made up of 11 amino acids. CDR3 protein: CASSQGSEQFF. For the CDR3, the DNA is TGTGCCAGCAGCCAAGGAAGTGAGCAGTTCTTC.

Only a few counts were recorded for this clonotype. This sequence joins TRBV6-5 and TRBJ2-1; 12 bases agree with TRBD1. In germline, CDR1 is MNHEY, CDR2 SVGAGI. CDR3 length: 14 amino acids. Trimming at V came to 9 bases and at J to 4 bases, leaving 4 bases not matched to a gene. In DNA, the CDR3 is TGTGCCAGTCGGGGACAGGGGGCATACAATGAGCAGTTCTTC. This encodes CASRGQGAYNEQFF.

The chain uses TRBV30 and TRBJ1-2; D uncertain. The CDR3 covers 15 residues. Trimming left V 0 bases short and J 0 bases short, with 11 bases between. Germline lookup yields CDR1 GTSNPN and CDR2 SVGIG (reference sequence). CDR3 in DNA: TGTGCCTGGAGTGTACGAGGACTAACTAACTATGGCTACACCTTC. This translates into CAWSVRGLTNYGYTF. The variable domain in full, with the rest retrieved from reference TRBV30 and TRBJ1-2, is SQTIHQWPATLVQPVGSPLSLECTVEGTSNPNLYWYRQAAGRGLQLLFYSVGIGQISSEVPQNLSASRPQDRQFILSSKKLLLSDSGFYLCAWSVRGLTNYGYTFGSGTRLTVV.

CDR3 region: CSARAVGSYNEQFF. CDR3 coding DNA: TGCAGTGCTAGGGCAGTAGGCTCCTACAATGAGCAGTTCTTC. The chain employs TRBV20-1 and TRBJ2-1; D not certain. CDR3 size: 14 residues. The V end was cut by 3 bases, the J end by 0 bases, with 9 bases between. Germline V gives CDR1 DFQATT, CDR2 SNEGSKA (reference sequence).

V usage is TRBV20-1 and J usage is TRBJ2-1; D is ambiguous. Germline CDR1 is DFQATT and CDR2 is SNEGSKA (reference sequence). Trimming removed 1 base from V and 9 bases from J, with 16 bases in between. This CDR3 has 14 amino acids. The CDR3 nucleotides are TGCAGTGCTAGAGTTCGGGCTAGTCTAGGTGAGCAGTTCTTC. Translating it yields CSARVRASLGEQFF.

CDR3 nucleotides: TGTGCCACTAGGGACCAATGGGAGCAGTTCTTC. Translating it yields CATRDQWEQFF. The chain uses TRBV24-1 and TRBJ2-1, with D tentatively TRBD1 or TRBD2 (5 bases each). CDR3 length: 11 amino acids. Deletions cut 10 bases from V and 10 bases from J, with 13 bases between. The germline gives CDR1 KGHDR, CDR2 SFDVKD.

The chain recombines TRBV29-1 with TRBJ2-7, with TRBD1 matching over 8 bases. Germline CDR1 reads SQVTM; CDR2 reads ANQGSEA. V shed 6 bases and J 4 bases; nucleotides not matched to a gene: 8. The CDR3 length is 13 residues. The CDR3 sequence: CSVLGTGSYEQYF. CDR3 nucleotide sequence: TGCAGCGTCCTCGGGACAGGATCATACGAGCAGTACTTC.

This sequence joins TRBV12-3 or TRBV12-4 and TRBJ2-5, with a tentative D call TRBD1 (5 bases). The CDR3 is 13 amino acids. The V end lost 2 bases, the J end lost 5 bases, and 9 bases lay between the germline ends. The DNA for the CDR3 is TGTGCCAGCAGTTTAAGGGGTGCTGAGACCCAGTACTTC. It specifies CASSLRGAETQYF.

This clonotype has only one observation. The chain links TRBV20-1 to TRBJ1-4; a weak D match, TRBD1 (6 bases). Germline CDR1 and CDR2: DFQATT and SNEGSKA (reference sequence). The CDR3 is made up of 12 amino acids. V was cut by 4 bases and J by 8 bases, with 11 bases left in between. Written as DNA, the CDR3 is TGCAGTGCTACTTCTACAGGGGAAAAACTGTTTTTT. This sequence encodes CSATSTGEKLFF.